The 27 T cell receptor beta chains reported below all come from one sample, sequenced in a study of vaccination and CD4 T cells after COVID-19. With the Oncomine TCR Beta short-read assay, DNA from cultured CD4+ T cells was sequenced. Using its own MiXCR run on the PCR reads, TCRdb lists one record per CDR3 protein. The table includes some 22,000 distinct CDR3 sequences, around 54% detected once. The treatment is: approximately nine-day PBMC culture with coronavirus spike peptide pools or control peptides (ViraFEST assay). Their antigens remain unidentified. Sequenced material: CD4+ T cells from blood, cultured in vitro. Receptors originate from a human donor who had recovered from COVID-19.

The chain is built from TRBV28 and TRBJ2-4; 13 bases fit TRBD2. From germline, CDR1 is MDHEN and CDR2 SYDVKM. Trimming took 1 base from V and 10 from J; bases not matched to a gene: 22. The CDR3 runs to 21 residues. CDR3 DNA: TGTGCCAGCAGTTTATTCAGGGGGGGGACTAGCGGGATCACAACTCAAGGGATTCAGTACTTC. It codes for CASSLFRGGTSGITTQGIQYF.

The V gene is TRBV30, the J gene TRBJ1-1; maybe TRBD1 (6 bases). This CDR3 has 14 residues. The V end lost 0 bases, the J end lost 6 bases, and 14 bases lay between the germline ends. Looked up from germline, CDR1 is GTSNPN and CDR2 is SVGIG (reference sequence). DNA for the CDR3: TGTGCCTGGAGTGTCGACAGGAAGGGCCCTGAAGCTTTCTTT. Protein product: CAWSVDRKGPEAFF. The variable domain in full, completed from reference TRBV30 and TRBJ1-1, reads SQTIHQWPATLVQPVGSPLSLECTVEGTSNPNLYWYRQAAGRGLQLLFYSVGIGQISSEVPQNLSASRPQDRQFILSSKKLLLSDSGFYLCAWSVDRKGPEAFFGQGTRLTVV.

The chain carries TRBV20-1 and TRBJ1-1, with a possible D match to TRBD1 (5 bases). The CDR3 loop spans 15 amino acids. Germline V gene sequence: CDR1 DFQATT, CDR2 SNEGSKA (reference sequence). The V gene lost 1 base and the J gene lost 5 bases, with 17 bases spanning the gap. The CDR3 DNA sequence: TGCAGTGCTAGAGGAGGATCCCCGGGGGTAACTGAAGCTTTCTTT. Residues: CSARGGSPGVTEAFF.

This clonotype has just one count. The chain carries TRBV27 and TRBJ2-6; D is unclear. Germline CDR1 MNHEY, CDR2 SMNVEV (reference sequence). The CDR3 spans 16 residues. V lost 2 bases to trimming and J lost 0 bases, with 8 bases between them. The CDR3 DNA reads as TGTGCCAGCAGTTTACGACCTAGCTCTGGGGCCAACGTCCTGACTTTC. Translating gives CASSLRPSSGANVLTF.

Points on this clonotype: One end of the junction is discordant with germline, which a read error may explain. The chain carries TRBV7-7 and TRBJ1-3; D may be TRBD1 (6 bases). Germline V gene data show CDR1 as SSHAT and CDR2 as FNYEAQ (reference sequence). The CDR3 loop spans 13 amino acids. For the CDR3, the DNA is TGTGCTAGCAGCTTAGACAGGGGAAACACCATATATTTT. Protein product: CASSLDRGNTIYF.

This rearrangement joins TRBV20-1 to TRBJ1-2; D is possibly TRBD1 (5 bases). The CDR3 is 14 amino acids. Germline V gene sequence: CDR1 DFQATT, CDR2 SNEGSKA (reference sequence). Trimming took off 3 bases at V and 2 bases at J, with 13 bases between the two ends. CDR3 nucleotide sequence: TGCAGTGCTAGCGTCCAGGGCTCCAACTATGGCTACACCTTC. This gives the protein CSASVQGSNYGYTF.

This clonotype has just a few counts. The V call is TRBV11-3, the J call TRBJ2-5; 10 bases map to TRBD1. Germline V lookup: CDR1 SGHNT, CDR2 YENEEA. With V trimmed by 5 bases and J by 5 bases, 8 bases remained unmatched. The CDR3 loop spans 15 amino acids. The CDR3 DNA is TGTGCCAGCAGCCTCCGACAGGGGGCCATGGAGACCCAGTACTTC. This translates into CASSLRQGAMETQYF.

DNA of the CDR3: TGTGCCAGCAACTCCGCCAGGGGCTACACCTTC. It translates to CASNSARGYTF. The chain has TRBV6-1 and TRBJ1-2; no reliable D call. The germline V gene encodes CDR1 MNHNS and CDR2 SASEGT. V was clipped by 7 bases and J by 8 bases, with 11 bases between them. The CDR3 extends over 11 amino acids.

This chain uses TRBV7-2 with TRBJ2-7; the D gene is possibly TRBD2 (5 bases). The V gene's germline CDR1 is SGHTA and CDR2 FQGNSA. Trimming stripped 10 bases from V and 0 bases from J, with 19 bases between. The CDR3 length is 15 residues. CDR3 loop: CATTPGRTASYEQYF. In DNA form, the CDR3 reads TGTGCCACTACACCGGGAAGGACTGCCTCCTACGAGCAGTACTTC.

The chain recombines TRBV6-1 with TRBJ1-1, with D perhaps TRBD1 (6 bases). The V gene lost 4 bases and the J gene lost 4 bases, with 13 bases spanning the gap. The CDR3 runs to 14 residues. Germline V lookup: CDR1 MNHNS, CDR2 SASEGT. The CDR3 DNA sequence: TGTGCCAGCAGTGCCCTTTTGGGGGCCACTGAAGCTTTCTTT. Protein sequence: CASSALLGATEAFF.

There are a few counts of this clonotype. The chain combines TRBV6-2 or TRBV6-3 with TRBJ2-2; 10 bases match TRBD2. Per germline, CDR1 MNHEY and CDR2 SVGEGT. The V segment lost 2 bases and the J segment 0 bases; nucleotides outside the gene matches: 6. This CDR3 contains 18 residues. CDR3 sequence (DNA): TGTGCCAGCAGTTACGTGATAGCGGGGGGTCCGAACACCGGGGAGCTGTTTTTT. Translating it yields CASSYVIAGGPNTGELFF.

This clonotype was detected only a few times. This chain joins TRBV15 and TRBJ1-5; 7 bases align to TRBD1. The CDR3 has 15 residues. Trimming removed 1 base from V and 2 bases from J; junction bases left unmatched: 2. Germline lookup yields CDR1 LNHNV and CDR2 YYDKDF (reference sequence). CDR3 nucleotides: TGTGCCACCAGCAGAGTCGGACAGGGCAATCAGCCCCAGCATTTT. It translates to CATSRVGQGNQPQHF. Full variable domain (missing parts from reference TRBV15 and TRBJ1-5): DAMVIQNPRYQVTQFGKPVTLSCSQTLNHNVMYWYQQKSSQAPKLLFHYYDKDFNNEADTPDNFQSRRPNTSFCFLDIRSPGLGDTAMYLCATSRVGQGNQPQHFGDGTRLSIL.

This clonotype was found a few times. The chain joins TRBV7-2 to TRBJ1-2; 8 bases agree with TRBD1. The germline CDR1 and CDR2 sequences are SGHTA and FQGNSA. After removal of 7 bases from V and 7 bases from J, the junction contained 8 bases not matched to a gene. The CDR3 loop spans 13 amino acids. CDR3 in amino acids: CASIFDRGGGYTF. The CDR3 DNA is TGTGCCAGCATCTTCGACAGGGGAGGTGGCTACACCTTC.

V and J are TRBV12-5 and TRBJ2-3; TRBD2 matches 8 bases. V was clipped by 5 bases and J by 1 base; unmatched bases: 5. This CDR3 has 15 residues. Germline CDR1 is LGHNT and CDR2 is FRNRAP. The CDR3 loop reads CASGPGAGGTDTQYF. The CDR3 DNA is TGTGCTAGTGGTCCGGGAGCGGGGGGCACAGATACGCAGTATTTT.

The V and J genes are TRBV12-3 or TRBV12-4 and TRBJ2-2, with 8 bases matching TRBD2. V lost 1 base to trimming and J lost 6 bases; unmatched junction nucleotides: 7. The CDR3 has 16 amino acids. CDR3 nucleotides: TGTGCCAGCAGTTTAGTCCCTAGCGGGCCGTCCGGGGAGCTGTTTTTT. It yields the protein CASSLVPSGPSGELFF.

The chain employs TRBV14 and TRBJ1-1; D is possibly TRBD1 (5 bases). This CDR3 is built from 15 residues. V lost 0 bases, J lost 4 bases, and 12 bases lay in between. Germline CDR1 and CDR2: SGHDN and FVKESK. For the CDR3, the DNA is TGTGCCAGCAGCCAAGACCGAGGGGTTGTCACTGAAGCTTTCTTT. Protein sequence: CASSQDRGVVTEAFF.

The V gene is TRBV6-1, the J gene TRBJ2-1; TRBD2 agrees at 15 bases. The CDR3 contains 19 residues. Germline V gives CDR1 MNHNS, CDR2 SASEGT. J was trimmed by 0 bases and V by 6 bases; bases with no gene match: 9. CDR3 sequence (DNA): TGTGCCAGCAGCCTCGGACTAGCGGGGGGGCCTTACTCCTACAATGAGCAGTTCTTC. The encoded protein is CASSLGLAGGPYSYNEQFF.

V and J are TRBV5-4 and TRBJ2-1, with D maybe TRBD1 (6 bases). Between the trimmed V and J ends, which lost 3 bases and 4 bases, there was a span of 14 bases. The CDR3 has 15 amino acids. Germline CDR1 reads SGHNT; CDR2 reads YYREEE (reference sequence). The CDR3 DNA follows: TGTGCCAGCAGCTCACCTCAAGGGGGTTACAATGAGCAGTTCTTC. Translated, it gives CASSSPQGGYNEQFF.

The chain has TRBV27 and TRBJ1-6; 7 bases match TRBD1. J gave up 6 bases and V 6 bases, and 5 bases lay outside the gene matches. This CDR3 is built from 14 residues. The germline CDR1 and CDR2 sequences are MNHEY and SMNVEV (reference sequence). The CDR3 bases are TGTGCCAGCAGCGCGGGACAGATTAATTCACCCCTCCACTTT. The encoded protein is CASSAGQINSPLHF.

The genes are TRBV6-5 and TRBJ1-5; a possible D gene is TRBD1 (5 bases). Per the germline V gene, CDR1 is MNHEY and CDR2 is SVGAGI. The length of the CDR3 is 18 residues. V lost 0 bases, J lost 0 bases, and 15 bases lay in between. The CDR3 region has the DNA TGTGCCAGCAGTTACTCAGGAGGGAGGGGTTATAGCAATCAGCCCCAGCATTTT. As protein: CASSYSGGRGYSNQPQHF.

The V gene is TRBV7-2, the J gene TRBJ1-6; weak D call: TRBD1 (5 bases). Looked up from germline, CDR1 is SGHTA and CDR2 is FQGNSA. The CDR3 runs to 13 residues. Trimming pared 5 bases from V and 11 bases from J, leaving 13 bases between. The CDR3 nucleotides read TGTGCCAGCAGCCAGCGACCGGGGGCACCCCTCCACTTT. Residues: CASSQRPGAPLHF.

V usage is TRBV7-6 and J usage is TRBJ2-5; D remains ambiguous. The CDR3 runs 13 residues. V was cut by 1 base and J by 2 bases, with 5 bases left in between. Germline CDR1 is SGHVS and CDR2 is FNYEAQ. The CDR3 DNA follows: TGTGCCAGCAGCTTAGGAGATCAAGAGACCCAGTACTTC. As protein: CASSLGDQETQYF.

A few counts support this clonotype. V usage is TRBV24-1 and J usage is TRBJ2-2; D is undetermined. The CDR3 is made up of 13 amino acids. CDR1 is KGHDR, CDR2 SFDVKD, per germline. Trimming removed 7 bases from V and 5 bases from J, with 10 bases in between. DNA for the CDR3: TGTGCCACCAGAGCAACAATTACCGGGGAGCTGTTTTTT. The encoded protein is CATRATITGELFF.

The chain combines TRBV27 with TRBJ2-7; TRBD1 might be the D (5 bases). Germline V gene data show CDR1 as MNHEY and CDR2 as SMNVEV (reference sequence). Trimming took 2 bases from V and 6 from J, leaving 8 bases between them. The CDR3 extends over 12 amino acids. The CDR3 loop is CASSLRGSEQYF. For the CDR3, the DNA is TGTGCCAGCAGTTTAAGGGGAAGCGAGCAGTACTTC.

The chain is built from TRBV11-3 and TRBJ2-7; the match to TRBD1 covers 7 bases. Germline CDR1 SGHNT, CDR2 YENEEA. The CDR3 is 14 residues long. V shed 5 bases and J 3 bases; nucleotides not matched to a gene: 7. CDR3 amino acids: CASSPKRGLYEQYF. In DNA form, the CDR3 reads TGTGCCAGCAGCCCGAAGAGGGGGCTCTACGAGCAGTACTTC.

The sample holds a few counts of this clonotype. This chain connects TRBV2 to TRBJ1-1; no reliable D call. This CDR3 contains 14 residues. Trimming shortened V by 6 bases and J by 4 bases, and 15 bases separated the two germline ends. The germline V gene encodes CDR1 SNHLY and CDR2 FYNNEI. Here the CDR3 reads CASRPLRLGTEAFF. In DNA, the CDR3 is TGTGCCAGCAGACCTCTAAGGCTGGGCACTGAAGCTTTCTTT.

V is TRBV6-1 and J is TRBJ2-2, with D maybe TRBD1 (6 bases). The V and J ends lost 10 bases and 7 bases respectively, with 13 bases between them. The germline V gene has CDR1 MNHNS and CDR2 SASEGT. This CDR3 contains 12 residues. CDR3 amino acids: CAIHDRNGELFF. Here the CDR3 DNA reads TGTGCCATCCATGACAGGAACGGGGAGCTGTTTTTT.